Here is one T cell receptor beta chain with its context. Antigen specificity is unknown. The record originates from a study of response to subunit inactivated influenza vaccine. Findings of the study overall: Few additional T cells are recruited per seasonal influenza vaccination, authors suggested.

CDR3 length: 16 residues. V lost 4 bases to trimming and J lost 7 bases; unmatched junction nucleotides: 11. Germline V gene lookup returns CDR1 SQVTM and CDR2 ANQGSEA. In TCRdb, the RT-PCR reads were re-called with MiXCR into one record per CDR3 protein. Among 550,000 to 600,000 distinct CDR3 sequences listed, roughly 12% were seen once. This clonotype was obtained from a middle-aged man who received an inactivated influenza vaccine. The source material was PBMCs from blood, sampled on the day of vaccination. The chain combines TRBV29-1 with TRBJ2-1; 12 nucleotides align to TRBD2. This CDR3 is CSVARGWTSGKNEQFF. The CDR3, as DNA: TGCAGCGTTGCCCGGGGGTGGACTAGCGGGAAAAATGAGCAGTTCTTC.